The 31 T cell receptor beta chains reported below all come from one sample, sequenced in a study of post-analysis software for immune sequencing data. TCR beta libraries were prepared from cDNA with unique molecular identifiers. TCRdb recomputed calls from the PCR reads with MiXCR, one row per CDR3 protein. The table has a few hundred thousand distinct CDR3 sequences, 30% to 45% seen once; the top ten hold 13%. Whole-study results and caveats: When patients were compared with controls, 4 or 5 TRBV segments were more frequent, TRBV5-6, TRBV5-1 and TRBV20-1 among them.

These receptors are not linked to any known antigen. Sequenced material: blood. The receptor set was obtained from a girl between 5 and 17 years old with multiple sclerosis.

The chain links TRBV25-1 to TRBJ1-2; D might be TRBD1 (6 bases). Between the trimmed V and J ends, which lost 2 bases and 4 bases, there was a span of 23 bases. The germline CDR1 and CDR2 sequences are MGHDK and SYGVNS. This CDR3 region has 18 residues. The CDR3 DNA reads TGTGCCAGCAGTGAACCCCTGGGCGTTACAGGGCCAACCTATGGCTACACCTTC. It translates to CASSEPLGVTGPTYGYTF.

This chain uses TRBV5-1 with TRBJ2-1, with 8 bases that match TRBD1. The junction had 5 bases not matched to a gene; V was cut back by 1 base and J by 5 bases. The CDR3 has 15 amino acids. CDR1 is SGHRS and CDR2 is YFSETQ in the germline V gene. The CDR3 sequence is CASSLRTGGDNEQFF. The CDR3 coding sequence is TGCGCCAGCAGCTTGAGAACAGGGGGTGACAATGAGCAGTTCTTC.

The chain combines TRBV28 with TRBJ1-1, with 9 bases fitting TRBD1. CDR3 length equals 14 residues. Germline-derived CDR1 and CDR2 are MDHEN and SYDVKM. V gave up 5 bases and J gave up 6 bases; unmatched junction bases: 7. In DNA form, the CDR3 reads TGTGCCAGCAGTCTCGGACAGGGGTGGGCTGAAGCTTTCTTT. This sequence encodes CASSLGQGWAEAFF.

This clonotype appeared a few times. The rearrangement joins TRBV5-1 to TRBJ2-7; 7 bases are shared with TRBD1. The V gene end was trimmed by 1 base and the J gene end by 2 bases; junction bases not matched to a gene: 3. Germline V gene lookup returns CDR1 SGHRS and CDR2 YFSETQ. The CDR3 is made up of 14 amino acids. The CDR3 nucleotides read TGCGCCAGCAGCTTGACGGGACAGCCCTACGAGCAGTACTTC. It translates to CASSLTGQPYEQYF.

In its sample, this clonotype was seen a few times. The chain links TRBV27 to TRBJ2-1, with D hard to call. This CDR3 comprises 13 residues. Trimming pared 3 bases from V and 3 bases from J, leaving 6 bases between. Looked up from germline, CDR1 is MNHEY and CDR2 is SMNVEV (reference sequence). The CDR3 is CASSFKYYNEQFF. The CDR3 bases are TGTGCCAGCAGTTTCAAATACTACAATGAGCAGTTCTTC.

As concerns this clonotype: A read error may account for a junction end that differs from germline. The chain joins TRBV12-3 or TRBV12-4 to TRBJ2-7; 9 nucleotides align to TRBD1. This CDR3 contains 16 residues. The CDR3 DNA is TGTGCCGGCAGTTTTAATCCGGGACAGGGCAACTACGAGCAGTACTTC. Residues: CAGSFNPGQGNYEQYF.

This chain uses TRBV27 with TRBJ2-1, with D possibly matching TRBD1 (6 bases). V lost 4 bases and J 6 bases, leaving 16 bases between the germline ends. This CDR3 has 15 amino acids. Germline assignment: CDR1 MNHEY and CDR2 SMNVEV (reference sequence). The CDR3 sequence is CASSWEWTASNEQFF. In DNA form, the CDR3 reads TGTGCCAGCAGTTGGGAATGGACAGCTAGCAATGAGCAGTTCTTC.

The table lists this clonotype with a count of one. The chain has TRBV3-1 and TRBJ1-2; D possibly corresponds to TRBD1 (6 bases). Germline V lookup: CDR1 LGHDT, CDR2 YNNKEL (reference sequence). CDR3 length equals 14 residues. The ends were cut back, 3 bases at V and 10 bases at J, with 18 bases in the middle. CDR3 sequence (DNA): TGTGCCAGCAGCCAGGGGGCCCGGGCGGGCGTCTACACCTTC. Amino acid sequence: CASSQGARAGVYTF. Full variable domain (outside the CDR3, taken from reference TRBV3-1 and TRBJ1-2): DTAVSQTPKYLVTQMGNDKSIKCEQNLGHDTMYWYKQDSKKFLKIMFSYNNKELIINETVPNRFSPKSPDKAHLNLHINSLELGDSAVYFCASSQGARAGVYTFGSGTRLTVV.

This chain joins TRBV3-1 and TRBJ2-7; 8 bases line up with TRBD1. The CDR3 runs 17 residues. Unmatched junction bases numbered 17, after V lost 7 bases and J lost 3 bases. CDR1 LGHDT and CDR2 YNNKEL come from the germline V gene (reference sequence). The CDR3, as DNA: TGTGCCAGCACCAAGGGGTTCGGGCAGGGGGCAGGCTACGAGCAGTACTTC. It codes for CASTKGFGQGAGYEQYF.

J is TRBJ1-2 and V is TRBV20-1; 8 bases are a match to TRBD1. The CDR3 is 17 residues long. Germline values: CDR1 DFQATT, CDR2 SNEGSKA (reference sequence). The V gene end was trimmed by 4 bases and the J gene end by 0 bases; junction bases not matched to a gene: 13. In nucleotides, the CDR3 is TGCAGTGCTACAACCGGGACAGGAGATCTATCTAACTATGGCTACACCTTC. Translating it yields CSATTGTGDLSNYGYTF.

The chain is built from TRBV7-9 and TRBJ2-7; TRBD1 aligns across 8 bases. Germline V CDR1 and CDR2: SEHNR, FQNEAQ (reference sequence). Trimming took 5 bases from V and 6 from J; bases not matched to a gene: 12. The CDR3 totals 15 residues. CDR3 sequence: CASSPRDRRVGEQYF. CDR3 nucleotide sequence: TGTGCCAGCAGCCCCCGGGACAGGAGGGTCGGCGAGCAGTACTTC.

In this sample, this clonotype turned up a few times. The CDR3: CASSYKRGGSYNEQFF. In nucleotides, the CDR3 is TGTGCCAGCAGTTACAAGCGGGGCGGCTCCTACAATGAGCAGTTCTTC. V is TRBV6-6 and J is TRBJ2-1; 7 bases map to TRBD2. The V segment lost 2 bases and the J segment 0 bases; nucleotides outside the gene matches: 4. The CDR3 contains 16 residues. The germline CDR1 and CDR2 sequences are MNHNY and SVGAGI (reference sequence).

This chain connects TRBV4-2 to TRBJ2-3, with D possibly being TRBD2 (7 bases). The V end lost 0 bases, the J end lost 2 bases, and 15 bases lay between the germline ends. This CDR3 is built from 17 residues. Germline V gives CDR1 LGHNA, CDR2 YNFKEQ. CDR3 region: CASSQDLRGASTDTQYF. The CDR3 coding sequence is TGTGCCAGCAGCCAAGATTTACGGGGGGCCTCCACAGATACGCAGTATTTT.

This chain connects TRBV20-1 to TRBJ2-7; 7 bases are a match to TRBD2. The CDR3 contains 13 residues. Germline-derived CDR1 and CDR2 are DFQATT and SNEGSKA (reference sequence). Trimming at V came to 3 bases and at J to 1 base, leaving 3 bases not matched to a gene. The CDR3 bases are TGCAGTGCTAGCGGGGGGACGTCCTACGAGCAGTACTTC. It is translated as CSASGGTSYEQYF.

The V call is TRBV4-3, the J call TRBJ2-7; D could derive from TRBD1 or TRBD2 (5 bases each). V was shortened by 0 bases and J by 2 bases, with 14 bases between the two germline ends. There are 16 residues in the CDR3. Germline V gene data show CDR1 as LGHNA and CDR2 as YSLEER. The DNA of the CDR3 is TGCGCCAGCAGCCAAGAAGTAAGCCTGGGGGCCTACGAGCAGTACTTC. Translated: CASSQEVSLGAYEQYF.

The chain uses TRBV29-1 and TRBJ2-6, with D uncertain. CDR3 length: 14 amino acids. The germline V gene has CDR1 SQVTM and CDR2 ANQGSEA. V was trimmed by 3 bases and J by 0 bases, leaving 6 bases between them. CDR3: CSVDSSSGANVLTF. CDR3 bases: TGCAGCGTTGACAGCAGCTCTGGGGCCAACGTCCTGACTTTC.

This rearrangement joins TRBV7-3 to TRBJ2-3; 10 bases align to TRBD2. Germline CDR1 SGHTA, CDR2 FQGTGA. The CDR3 runs to 17 residues. J was trimmed by 6 bases and V by 5 bases; bases with no gene match: 14. The CDR3 loop reads CASSQNTRLAGADTQYF. CDR3 nucleotides: TGTGCCAGCAGCCAAAATACTCGGCTAGCGGGGGCTGATACGCAGTATTTT.

Comments on this clonotype: The junction departs from germline at one end; a sequencing error may be responsible. The gene calls are TRBV9 and TRBJ2-5; 11 positions agree with TRBD2. This CDR3 is built from 18 residues. CDR1 and CDR2 (germline): SGDLS, YYNGEE. The CDR3 protein is CTSSVGTTSGGRKETQYF. The CDR3 DNA sequence: TGTACCAGCAGCGTAGGTACTACTAGCGGGGGACGTAAAGAGACCCAGTACTTC.

The J gene is TRBJ2-5, the V gene TRBV5-1; D ambiguous. The CDR3 covers 14 residues. V was trimmed by 5 bases and J by 7 bases, leaving 18 bases between them. The V gene's germline CDR1 is SGHRS and CDR2 YFSETQ. The chain's CDR3 is CASRPPGPRVTQYF. CDR3 DNA: TGCGCCAGCAGGCCCCCTGGGCCAAGAGTGACCCAGTACTTC. The full variable domain, with the rest looked up from reference TRBV5-1 and TRBJ2-5, is KAGVTQTPRYLIKTRGQQVTLSCSPISGHRSVSWYQQTPGQGLQFLFEYFSETQRNKGNFPGRFSGRQFSNSRSEMNVSTLELGDSALYLCASRPPGPRVTQYFGPGTRLLVL.

With respect to this clonotype: Because it lacks the conserved phenylalanine or tryptophan at the end, this CDR3 is likely a read error. The V and J genes are TRBV10-3 and TRBJ2-6; D possibly uses TRBD1 or TRBD2 (6 bases each). The CDR3 totals 18 residues. Trimming cost V 3 bases and J 2 bases, with 17 bases left between them. CDR1 and CDR2 (germline): ENHRY, SYGVKD. CDR3 DNA sequence: TGTGCCATCAGTGAATGGGGGGCTCAATTTGCTGGGGCCAACGTCCTGACTTGC. It is translated as CAISEWGAQFAGANVLTC.

The CDR3 DNA is TGTGCCAGCAGTTTACCTCCAAGGAGCTCCTACGAGCAGTACTTC. Translation gives CASSLPPRSSYEQYF. The chain has TRBV28 and TRBJ2-7; D remains unclear. Germline V lookup: CDR1 MDHEN, CDR2 SYDVKM. The germline V and J ends were trimmed by 2 bases and 0 bases, with 11 bases remaining between them. This CDR3 spans 15 amino acids.

This clonotype was seen more than once but under ten times. The chain has TRBV2 and TRBJ2-3; 11 bases line up with TRBD2. Per germline, CDR1 SNHLY and CDR2 FYNNEI. The CDR3 length is 16 residues. Trimming removed 6 bases from V and 4 bases from J; junction bases left unmatched: 9. This CDR3 reads CASRPPLAGEPDTQYF. The CDR3 nucleotides are TGTGCCAGCAGACCTCCACTAGCGGGGGAACCAGATACGCAGTATTTT.

The rearrangement uses TRBV2 and TRBJ2-5; TRBD2 might be the D (6 bases). Germline assignment: CDR1 SNHLY and CDR2 FYNNEI. V was pared by 6 bases and J by 4 bases, with 18 bases between. This CDR3 has 15 amino acids. CDR3 sequence: CASSYRRGLLETQYF. DNA of the CDR3: TGTGCCAGCAGCTATAGGAGGGGCCTGCTAGAGACCCAGTACTTC.

The rearrangement links TRBV20-1 to TRBJ2-1, with D unresolved. This CDR3 has 11 residues. Germline V CDR1 and CDR2: DFQATT, SNEGSKA (reference sequence). With 3 bases removed from V and 8 bases from J, the gap between germline ends came to 8 bases. The CDR3 reads CSASPADEQFF. For the CDR3, the DNA is TGCAGTGCTAGCCCGGCGGATGAGCAGTTCTTC.

Only a few counts were recorded for this clonotype. The chain uses TRBV2 and TRBJ2-7; D call uncertain. This CDR3 spans 18 amino acids. Germline lookup yields CDR1 SNHLY and CDR2 FYNNEI. V was clipped by 0 bases and J by 0 bases, with 18 bases between them. For the CDR3, the DNA is TGTGCCAGCAGTGAAGCGCTTACCACCCGATACAGCTCCTACGAGCAGTACTTC. Residues: CASSEALTTRYSSYEQYF.

The genes are TRBV12-3 or TRBV12-4 and TRBJ1-1; no clear D. The V end was cut by 5 bases, the J end by 11 bases, with 15 bases between. This CDR3 contains 12 residues. CDR3 amino acids: CASSPDPVGAFF. In nucleotides, the CDR3 is TGTGCCAGCAGTCCGGACCCCGTGGGGGCTTTCTTT.

For this clonotype: A junction end diverges from the germline sequence, so it may reflect a read error. The chain links TRBV27 to TRBJ2-3, with D hard to call. Germline V gene lookup returns CDR1 MNHEY and CDR2 SMNVEV (reference sequence). CDR3 length: 12 residues. The CDR3 sequence is CASSWSSDTQYF. The DNA for the CDR3 is TGTGCCAGCAGTTGGTCCTCAGATACACAGTATTTT.

A word on this clonotype: A much bigger clone sits one base away, suggesting this may be a read error. This chain joins TRBV4-3 and TRBJ2-1; D is ambiguous. From germline, CDR1 is LGHNA and CDR2 YSLEER. The CDR3 covers 16 residues. CDR3 residues: CASSSRWLDAYNERFF. DNA for the CDR3: TGCGCCAGCAGCTCCCGGTGGCTAGACGCCTACAATGAGCGGTTCTTC.

This rearrangement joins TRBV13 to TRBJ1-2; D might be TRBD1 (5 bases). Germline CDR1 reads PRHDT; CDR2 reads FYEKMQ (reference sequence). The CDR3 extends over 15 amino acids. Trimming cost V 5 bases and J 0 bases, with 13 bases left between them. CDR3 nucleotide sequence: TGTGCCAGCAGCCGGAGGGGAACCGCTAACTATGGCTACACCTTC. It translates to CASSRRGTANYGYTF.

This clonotype occurred many times. This chain joins TRBV5-1 and TRBJ2-7, with D unclear. Germline V gene lookup returns CDR1 SGHRS and CDR2 YFSETQ. The V end lost 4 bases, the J end lost 1 base, and 12 bases lay between the germline ends. The CDR3 covers 14 residues. The CDR3 nucleotides are TGCGCCAGCAGCAGCCGGACGGATTCCTACGAGCAGTACTTC. Translated: CASSSRTDSYEQYF.

The J gene is TRBJ2-1, the V gene TRBV12-3 or TRBV12-4, with D maybe TRBD2 (6 bases). V lost 4 bases to trimming and J lost 7 bases, with 17 bases between them. This CDR3 is 15 amino acids long. CDR3 amino acids: CASSSSAVGRNEQFF. The CDR3 DNA reads TGTGCCAGCAGTTCTAGCGCCGTAGGTAGGAATGAGCAGTTCTTC.